This T cell receptor (beta chain) emerged from a study of CD8 T cells in ankylosing spondylitis. This clonotype was recorded a few times. TCR beta libraries were made by quantitative 5'-RACE with molecular barcodes. TCRdb used MiXCR to reprocess the 5' RACE reads, holding one entry per CDR3 protein. Of some 140,000 distinct CDR3 sequences listed, roughly 8% are singletons. The J segment lost 1 base and the V segment lost 3 bases, leaving 5 bases of the junction unmatched. CDR3 length equals 14 residues. Germline CDR1 is DFQATT and CDR2 is SNEGSKA (reference sequence). The chain links TRBV20-1 to TRBJ1-1; TRBD1 aligns across 7 bases. The specimen sequenced was synovial fluid, either unsorted or a sorted T cell fraction (not recorded which). This clonotype was sampled from a male donor with ankylosing spondylitis. The CDR3 nucleotides read TGCAGTGCTAGCCCTAGGACAGGGAACACTGAAGCTTTCTTT. It is translated as CSASPRTGNTEAFF.